The present T cell receptor (beta chain) was sequenced within a study of vaccination and CD4 T cells after COVID-19. Study as a whole: It was a median roughly 92 days after diagnosis, with a range of 35 to 161, that post-COVID samples were drawn. Stimulation of the cells used overlapping spike peptide pools from SARS-CoV-2 and from the common cold coronaviruses HCoV-NL63, HCoV-OC43 and HCoV-229E.

The V segment lost 6 bases and the J segment 5 bases; nucleotides outside the gene matches: 20. There are 18 residues in the CDR3. As for treatment: approximately nine-day PBMC culture with coronavirus spike peptide pools or control peptides (ViraFEST assay). Expansion of antigen-specific T cells with peptide pools by ViraFEST preceded sequencing of TCRs. Study-level points and caveats: A nonsignificant median increase from 21 to 38 SARS-CoV-2-reactive clonotypes was observed.

Of note for this clonotype: Antigen: not known.

At the Johns Hopkins FTIC core, DNA taken from cultured CD4+ T cells was sequenced by way of the Oncomine TCR Beta short-read assay. Each CDR3 protein is one row after TCRdb ran MiXCR on the PCR reads. This table holds more than 5,500 distinct CDR3 sequences, roughly 61% found once. This chain uses TRBV6-7 with TRBJ2-5; TRBD2 matches at 8 bases. TRBV6-7 is treated as an ORF (open reading frame) with a function not yet certain. Material for sequencing was CD4+ T cells from blood, cultured in vitro. The sequence derives from a human donor who had recovered from COVID-19. The CDR3 region is CASSPQRPSGRIRETQYF. In nucleotides, the CDR3 is TGTGCCAGCAGCCCACAACGACCAAGCGGGAGAATAAGGGAGACCCAGTACTTC.